This T cell receptor beta chain was captured in a study of OX40 agonist ivuxolimab in advanced cancers. On the study more broadly: The dose-escalation group included hepatocellular carcinoma, melanoma, renal cell carcinoma and head and neck cancer. Findings and limits, study-wide: Patients with a partial response at 0.1-3.0 mg/kg had among the lowest clonal expansion.

CDR1 and CDR2 from the germline V gene are SGHTA and FQGTGA. The J segment lost 7 bases and the V segment lost 8 bases, leaving 6 bases of the junction unmatched. The CDR3 is made up of 14 amino acids. As for this clone: Its antigen remains unidentified.

Sequencing was performed with immunoSEQ multiplex PCR; in TCRdb, only in-frame clones are kept and a portion is missing. This table holds 70,000 to 85,000 clones, 86% found once. Individuals having autoimmune disease history or systemic immunosuppression were not enrolled. Samples of blood were obtained at baseline, on cycle 4 day 1, and on cycle 7 day 1. This rearrangement joins TRBV7-3 to TRBJ2-2; 11 bases map to TRBD2. This TCR was recovered from an adult with an advanced solid tumor such as melanoma, head and neck, liver or kidney cancer. The source was CD4+ or CD8+ T cells sorted from blood, collected in a trial of the OX40 agonist ivuxolimab. The CDR3 DNA follows: TGTGCCAGCGAGACTAGCGGGGTAGGCGGGGAGCTGTTTTTT. Translation gives CASETSGVGGELFF.